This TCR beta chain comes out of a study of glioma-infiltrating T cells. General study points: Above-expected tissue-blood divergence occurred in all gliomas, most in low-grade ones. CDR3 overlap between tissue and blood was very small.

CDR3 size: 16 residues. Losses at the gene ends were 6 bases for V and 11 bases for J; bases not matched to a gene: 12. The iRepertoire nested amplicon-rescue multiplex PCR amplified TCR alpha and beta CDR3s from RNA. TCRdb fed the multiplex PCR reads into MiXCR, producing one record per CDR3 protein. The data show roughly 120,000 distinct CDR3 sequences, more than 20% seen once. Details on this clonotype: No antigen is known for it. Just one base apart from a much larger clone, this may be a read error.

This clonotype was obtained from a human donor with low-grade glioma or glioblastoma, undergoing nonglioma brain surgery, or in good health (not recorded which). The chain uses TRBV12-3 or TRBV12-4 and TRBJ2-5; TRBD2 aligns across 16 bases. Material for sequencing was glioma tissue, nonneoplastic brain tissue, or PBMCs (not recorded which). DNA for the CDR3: TGTGCCAGCAGGCCACGGGGACTAGCGGGAGGGGTTGAGCAGTACTTC. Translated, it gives CASRPRGLAGGVEQYF.